These T cell receptor beta chains were read from a single sample in a study of T cells in Graves' hyperthyroidism and ophthalmopathy. From the multiplex PCR reads, TCRdb called clonotypes with MiXCR, one entry per CDR3 protein. The sample holds around 420,000 distinct CDR3 sequences, roughly 13% seen once. The source material was blood. Source of these receptors: a woman aged 18-29 years with Graves' hyperthyroidism. The CDR3 runs from the conserved cysteine through the conserved F or W. A D gene is named only where the DNA matches it firmly. Clone size is shown for a subset of rows, as once, few, many or a class of expanded clone.

>TRBV27|TRBJ2-3|18|TRBD1|many
TGTGCCAGCAGTTCGACAGGGTTGATGGGGCAAAGCACAGATACGCAGTATTTT
CASSSTGLMGQSTDTQYF
>TRBV7-8|TRBJ2-5|16|TRBD2|many
TGTGCCAGCAGCTCCAGACTAGCGGGAGTTGGGAAGACCCAGTACTTC
CASSSRLAGVGKTQYF
>TRBV6-1|TRBJ2-5|16|TRBD1|many
TGTGCCAGCAGTCGGACAGGGGGTGGGCCGCAAGAGACCCAGTACTTC
CASSRTGGGPQETQYF
>TRBV19|TRBJ2-1|16|TRBD2|.
TGTGCCAGTAGTTCTCTAGCGGGAGGTCCCTACAATGAGCAGTTCTTC
CASSSLAGGPYNEQFF
>TRBV15|TRBJ2-6|15|.|many
TGTGCCACCAGCAGTCGGGGCACTGGGGCCAACGTCCTGACTTTC
CATSSRGTGANVLTF
>TRBV5-1|TRBJ2-3|14|TRBD2|many
TGCGCCAGCAGCTCCGGGGGGGGCGCAGATACGCAGTATTTT
CASSSGGGADTQYF
>TRBV13|TRBJ2-7|12|.|.
TGTGCCAGCAGCCCGGGGAATCTTGAGCAGTACTTC
CASSPGNLEQYF
>TRBV7-9|TRBJ2-3|10|.|once
TGTGCCAGCGGCATAAATACGCAGTATTTT
CASGINTQYF
>TRBV5-1|TRBJ1-1|14|.|many
TGCGCCAGCACTCGATACGACAGTAAGTCTGAAGCTTTCTTT
CASTRYDSKSEAFF
>TRBV20-1|TRBJ2-2|14|.|many
TGCAGTGCTATCAAGGGAACCAACACCGGGGAGCTGTTTTTT
CSAIKGTNTGELFF
>TRBV6-1|TRBJ2-7|14|.|many
TGTGCCAGCACCGAGGGTGGGACATACTACGAGCAGTACTTC
CASTEGGTYYEQYF
>TRBV5-4|TRBJ2-5|14|TRBD2|few
TGTGCCAGCAGCTCTGCTAGCGGGAGAGAGACCCAGTACTTC
CASSSASGRETQYF
>TRBV7-9|TRBJ2-1|15|.|many
TGTGCCAGCAGCTTAAGTAATTCCCAGTCCGATGAGCAGTTCTTC
CASSLSNSQSDEQFF
>TRBV2|TRBJ1-5|16|.|many
TGTGCCAGCAGTGCCTCGACAGATTATAGCAATCAGCCCCAGCATTTT
CASSASTDYSNQPQHF
>TRBV18|TRBJ2-7|16|.|.
TGTGCCAGCTCACCACCTCAGGGTCTAAACTCCTACGAGCAGTACTTC
CASSPPQGLNSYEQYF
>TRBV10-3|TRBJ2-1|14|.|.
TGTGCCATCGAGAACCAATCTAAATACAATGAGCAGTTCTTC
CAIENQSKYNEQFF
>TRBV20-1|TRBJ2-5|15|TRBD2|many
TGCAGTGCTAGAGAACTAGCGGGAAGGTACGAGACCCAGTACTTC
CSARELAGRYETQYF
>TRBV2|TRBJ2-1|14|.|many
TGTGCCAGCAGTGAAGCTCCGGGGATGGATGAGCAGTTCTTC
CASSEAPGMDEQFF
>TRBV27|TRBJ2-5|17|.|many
TGTGCCAGCAGTCCCCTCGAGGGCCAGGGCCGCCAAGAGACCCAGTACTTC
CASSPLEGQGRQETQYF
>TRBV5-6|TRBJ1-2|14|.|few
TGTGCCAGCAGCTTCGGAGGGGGTCACTATGGCTACACCTTC
CASSFGGGHYGYTF
>TRBV15|TRBJ1-2|16|.|many
TGTGCCACCAGCAGAGATTCCAAACGGAACTTCTATGGCTACACCTTC
CATSRDSKRNFYGYTF
>TRBV6-2/TRBV6-3|TRBJ1-5|14|.|many
TGTGCCAGCAGTCTCCGACACCCCAATCAGCCCCAGCATTTT
CASSLRHPNQPQHF
>TRBV11-2|TRBJ2-1|11|TRBD2|many
TGTGCCAGCAGCTCGGGACTAGGACAGTTCTTC
CASSSGLGQFF
>TRBV18|TRBJ2-1|12|.|many
TGTGCCAGCTCACGAAGGCAGAATGAGCAGTTCTTC
CASSRRQNEQFF
>TRBV19|TRBJ2-3|13|TRBD2|few
TGTGCCACCGGACTAGCGGACACAGATACGCAGTATTTT
CATGLADTDTQYF
>TRBV6-1|TRBJ2-7|13|.|many
TGTGCCAGCAGTCCGCTGGGGTTGGACGAGCAGTACTTC
CASSPLGLDEQYF
>TRBV4-1|TRBJ2-2|14|.|many
TGCGCCAGCAGCCAACAAACGCCAGCCGGGGAGCTGTTTTTT
CASSQQTPAGELFF
>TRBV14|TRBJ2-1|17|.|.
TGTGCCAGCAGCCAAGGTTGGGCTAGCGAGGATTTCGATGAGCAGTTCTTC
CASSQGWASEDFDEQFF
>TRBV9|TRBJ2-1|15|TRBD2|many
TGTGCCAGCAGCAAAGGACTAGCGGACTCTTATGAGCAGTTCTTC
CASSKGLADSYEQFF
>TRBV6-1|TRBJ2-7|14|TRBD1|many
TGTGCCAGCAGTCGGGACAGGATGAAGGACGAGCAGTACTTC
CASSRDRMKDEQYF
>TRBV12-3/TRBV12-4|TRBJ1-5|15|TRBD1|many
TGTGCCAGCAGATCTACAGGGGGCGGCAATCAGCCCCAGCATTTT
CASRSTGGGNQPQHF
>TRBV12-3/TRBV12-4|TRBJ2-1|15|.|.
TGTGCCAGCATTGCCAGGGACCTCCTTCTCGGTGAGCAGTTCTTC
CASIARDLLLGEQFF
>TRBV9|TRBJ1-4|14|.|few
TGTGCCAGCAGCGTTGAATCGGGAAATGAAAAACTGTTTTTT
CASSVESGNEKLFF
>TRBV11-2|TRBJ2-1|16|.|many
TGTGCCAGCAGCTCCTCTGGGGGGCCGGGGGACAATGAGCAGTTCTTC
CASSSSGGPGDNEQFF
>TRBV28|TRBJ2-1|12|TRBD1|many
TGTGCCAGCAGTTGGACAGGGAATGAGCAGTTCTTC
CASSWTGNEQFF
>TRBV19|TRBJ2-1|16|.|few
TGTGCCAGTAGTACCTCAGCAGGGGCAACCTACAATGAGCAGTTCTTC
CASSTSAGATYNEQFF
>TRBV29-1|TRBJ2-2|15|.|many
TGCAGCGTAAACATTGGGACTGCGAACACCGGGGAGCTGTTTTTT
CSVNIGTANTGELFF
>TRBV7-2|TRBJ2-7|15|.|many
TGTGCCAGCAGCTTAGTTGGGCAGGGACGGTACGAGCAGTACTTC
CASSLVGQGRYEQYF
>TRBV5-1|TRBJ1-5|15|.|few
TGCGCCAGCAGCTTGGAGGGGGGCGCAAGGCAGCCCCAGCATTTT
CASSLEGGARQPQHF
>TRBV10-1|TRBJ2-7|14|.|.
TGCGCCAGCAGTGAGGAATGGGCCCCCTACGAGCAGTACTTC
CASSEEWAPYEQYF
>TRBV11-2|TRBJ2-1|16|.|few
TGTGCCAGCAGCCTGTATGGCGTGGACACTCACAATGAGCAGTTCTTC
CASSLYGVDTHNEQFF
>TRBV3-1|TRBJ1-2|15|.|many
TGTGCCAGCAGCCATGTGGTTGGGGAAGGTTATGGCTACACCTTC
CASSHVVGEGYGYTF
>TRBV19|TRBJ2-7|16|TRBD2|few
TGTGCCAGTAGTATGACGTTAGCGGGAGAGGTCTACGAGCAGTACTTC
CASSMTLAGEVYEQYF
>TRBV28|TRBJ1-2|11|.|many
TGTGCCACCGGTTCTGCTGTTGGCTACACCTTC
CATGSAVGYTF
>TRBV12-3/TRBV12-4|TRBJ1-1|14|.|many
TGTGCCAGCAGTTTTTCTACCGCAGGCACTGAAGCTTTCTTT
CASSFSTAGTEAFF
>TRBV9|TRBJ2-6|19|.|many
TGTGCCAGCAGCGTAGGCGGGGCAAGTGACCTAATTGGGGCCAACGTCCTGACTTTC
CASSVGGASDLIGANVLTF
>TRBV28|TRBJ1-3|12|.|many
TGTGCCAGCAGAGGAATGGGAAACACCATATATTTT
CASRGMGNTIYF
>TRBV24-1|TRBJ2-2|14|TRBD1|few
TGTGCCACCAGCCATACAGGGGGCACCGGGGAGCTGTTTTTT
CATSHTGGTGELFF
>TRBV20-1|TRBJ2-3|13|.|many
TGCAGTGCTAGAGATGACAGCACAGATACGCAGTATTTT
CSARDDSTDTQYF
>TRBV7-9|TRBJ2-5|11|.|many
TGTGCCAGCAGCCATGACGAGACCCAGTACTTC
CASSHDETQYF
>TRBV5-1|TRBJ2-7|14|.|few
TGCGCCAGCAGCTTAAAGACGGATGGATACGAGCAGTACTTC
CASSLKTDGYEQYF
>TRBV19|TRBJ1-4|14|.|few
TGTGCCAGTAGTAAGGGCTCTTTTAATGAAAAACTGTTTTTT
CASSKGSFNEKLFF
>TRBV28|TRBJ1-4|15|TRBD1|few
TGTGCCAGCAATGAGGTCCAGGGGGCTCGGGAAAAACTGTTTTTT
CASNEVQGAREKLFF
>TRBV19|TRBJ2-1|16|TRBD2|many
TGTGCCAGTAGATATTCGGGTGGTAGCGGGAGGGCCTGGCAGTTCTTC
CASRYSGGSGRAWQFF
>TRBV12-3/TRBV12-4|TRBJ1-2|14|.|few
TGTGCCAGCAGCCGAGCAGGGTTTAACTATGGCTACACCTTC
CASSRAGFNYGYTF
>TRBV6-2/TRBV6-3|TRBJ2-5|16|.|few
TGTGCCAGCAGTTACCGTCCGGGGGAGGTTCGGGAGACCCAGTACTTC
CASSYRPGEVRETQYF
>TRBV20-1|TRBJ1-2|13|TRBD1|many
TGCAGTGCTGATTTGACAGGGGTTGGAGGCTACACCTTC
CSADLTGVGGYTF
>TRBV3-1|TRBJ1-1|12|.|many
TGTGCCAGCAGCCAAGCGGACACTGAAGCTTTCTTT
CASSQADTEAFF
>TRBV3-1|TRBJ2-7|15|TRBD1|many
TGTGCCAGCAGGTCTTCGGGACAGGGGACGTACGAGCAGTACTTC
CASRSSGQGTYEQYF
>TRBV4-1|TRBJ1-4|15|.|many
TGCGCCAGCAGCCAAGATCCCCAGGGGCGGGAAAAACTGTTTTTT
CASSQDPQGREKLFF